One sample yielded the 24 T cell receptor beta chains listed below, sequenced in a study of cytomegalovirus exposure and HLA in healthy donors (dated by TCRdb to about 2017). Libraries were built with the immunoSEQ multiplex PCR assay. For the multiplex PCR, a mixture combining 60 forward primers for TCR Vbeta segments and 13 reverse primers for TCR Jbeta segments was used. This immuneACCESS table, as held by TCRdb, lists in-frame sequences with V and J called but not all clones. Of the missing ones, under half trace to an unresolved V gene in checked studies; the others have no known cause. For this sample there are 85,000 to 100,000 clones; roughly three quarters appear just once. The ten largest account for 3% to 4% of the sample. The specimen was PBMCs. These receptors all stem from a male donor in good health and CMV-seropositive.

J is TRBJ1-1 and V is TRBV7-9, with D tentatively TRBD1 (6 bases). Trimming stripped 5 bases from V and 0 bases from J, with 7 bases between. The germline gives CDR1 SEHNR, CDR2 FQNEAQ (reference sequence). This CDR3 region has 13 residues. CDR3 amino acids: CASSNRVNTEAFF. DNA of the CDR3: TGTGCCAGCAGCAACAGGGTGAACACTGAAGCTTTCTTT. Using reference TRBV7-9 and TRBJ1-1 for the parts outside the CDR3, the full variable domain is DTGVSQNPRHKITKRGQNVTFRCDPISEHNRLYWYRQTLGQGPEFLTYFQNEAQLEKSRLLSDRFSAERPKGSFSTLEIQRTEQGDSAMYLCASSNRVNTEAFFGQGTRLTVV.

In regard to this clone: An end of the junction differs from the germline gene, which may be a read error. The chain joins TRBV4-1 to TRBJ1-1; unclear D gene. The CDR3 is 14 residues long. CDR1 is MGHRA, CDR2 YSYEKL, per germline. CDR3 in amino acids: CAGSHPVVNTEAFF. Here the CDR3 DNA reads TGCGCCGGCAGCCACCCAGTCGTGAACACTGAAGCTTTCTTT.

V is TRBV5-4 and J is TRBJ2-1; D not certain. The CDR3 contains 14 residues. V lost 0 bases, J lost 3 bases, and 7 bases lay in between. Germline CDR1 SGHNT, CDR2 YYREEE (reference sequence). The CDR3 region is CASSLAAVYNEQFF. The CDR3 nucleotides read TGTGCCAGCAGCTTGGCCGCAGTCTACAATGAGCAGTTCTTC.

The chain recombines TRBV7-2 with TRBJ2-7; tentatively, D is TRBD1 (6 bases). Germline values: CDR1 SGHTA, CDR2 FQGNSA. V lost 1 base and J 6 bases, leaving 10 bases between the germline ends. The CDR3 sequence is 13 residues long. DNA for the CDR3: TGTGCCAGCAGCTTAGGTGGGACACTCGAGCAGTACTTC. Its protein product is CASSLGGTLEQYF.

The chain recombines TRBV27 with TRBJ1-1, with 9 positions matching TRBD1. V was pared by 6 bases and J by 4 bases, with 3 bases of the junction left unmatched. CDR1 is MNHEY, CDR2 SMNVEV, per germline (reference sequence). The CDR3 covers 13 residues. CDR3 in amino acids: CASSRQGVTEAFF. The CDR3 nucleotides read TGTGCCAGCAGCCGACAGGGGGTCACTGAAGCTTTCTTT.

The gene calls are TRBV6-5 and TRBJ2-1, with 7 bases matching TRBD2. In germline, CDR1 is MNHEY, CDR2 SVGAGI. Trimming took 2 bases from V and 8 from J; bases not matched to a gene: 3. The CDR3 is made up of 13 amino acids. The CDR3 nucleotides read TGTGCCAGCAGTTACGGTCGGGGGGATGAGCAGTTCTTC. Encoded protein: CASSYGRGDEQFF.

This chain uses TRBV5-1 with TRBJ2-7; possible D gene TRBD2, 7 bases. This CDR3 has 14 amino acids. V shed 5 bases and J shed 3 bases, with 15 bases lying between them. The germline V gene has CDR1 SGHRS and CDR2 YFSETQ. The DNA for the CDR3 is TGCGCCAGCAGTTGGACAGCGGGGAGCTACGAGCAGTACTTC. It yields the protein CASSWTAGSYEQYF.

V usage is TRBV11-3 and J usage is TRBJ1-1, with 9 nucleotides matching TRBD1. Losses at the gene ends were 0 bases for V and 6 bases for J; bases not matched to a gene: 11. This CDR3 comprises 17 residues. The germline V gene has CDR1 SGHNT and CDR2 YENEEA. CDR3 region: CASSLDSPGQGSAEAFF. CDR3 bases: TGTGCCAGCAGCTTAGACTCTCCGGGACAGGGTAGCGCTGAAGCTTTCTTT.

The gene calls are TRBV5-4 and TRBJ1-2; D is undetermined. V was trimmed by 5 bases and J by 5 bases, leaving 10 bases between them. The CDR3 is 12 amino acids. CDR1 SGHNT and CDR2 YYREEE come from the germline V gene (reference sequence). The CDR3 bases are TGTGCCAGCAGTTGGGAGGAGTATGGCTACACCTTC. This encodes CASSWEEYGYTF.

J is TRBJ1-4 and V is TRBV7-6, with TRBD1 identical over 7 bases. V lost 0 bases to trimming and J lost 2 bases; unmatched junction nucleotides: 0. Germline V lookup: CDR1 SGHVS, CDR2 FNYEAQ. The CDR3 has 15 residues. CDR3 protein: CASSLAGQTNEKLFF. The CDR3 DNA is TGTGCCAGCAGCTTAGCGGGACAGACTAATGAAAAACTGTTTTTT.

For this clone: The same CDR3 also results from other DNA sequences found in this sample. The chain joins TRBV5-1 to TRBJ1-1, with D perhaps TRBD1 (6 bases). With 4 bases removed from V and 1 base from J, the gap between germline ends came to 11 bases. Germline V gene data show CDR1 as SGHRS and CDR2 as YFSETQ. This CDR3 comprises 14 residues. The CDR3 sequence: CASSPGQSNTEAFF. The CDR3 coding sequence is TGCGCCAGCAGCCCTGGACAGTCGAACACTGAAGCTTTCTTT.

This clone was observed a few times. The chain employs TRBV14 and TRBJ1-1; D might be TRBD1 (5 bases). V shed 4 bases and J shed 1 base, with 10 bases lying between them. Germline V CDR1 and CDR2: SGHDN, FVKESK. CDR3 length: 14 amino acids. The CDR3 region has the DNA TGTGCCAGCAGCCCTCAGGGATGGAACACTGAAGCTTTCTTT. This sequence encodes CASSPQGWNTEAFF.

This clone was recorded once. CDR3 in amino acids: CASSVAIGAGNTIYF. The CDR3 DNA reads TGTGCCAGCAGCGTCGCGATCGGGGCTGGAAACACCATATATTTT. The genes are TRBV9 and TRBJ1-3; D unclear. V was shortened by 2 bases and J by 2 bases, with 11 bases between the two germline ends. Germline V gene data show CDR1 as SGDLS and CDR2 as YYNGEE. This CDR3 has 15 residues.

In DNA form, the CDR3 reads TGTGCCAGCACTCCGGGGGGATGGACTGAAGCTTTCTTT. Translating it yields CASTPGGWTEAFF. The chain joins TRBV6-5 to TRBJ1-1; possible D gene TRBD1, 5 bases. CDR1 and CDR2 (germline): MNHEY, SVGAGI. Trimming pared 7 bases from V and 5 bases from J, leaving 14 bases between. The CDR3 covers 13 residues.

The chain couples TRBV30 to TRBJ2-3; 11 bases are shared with TRBD1. Per the germline V gene, CDR1 is GTSNPN and CDR2 is SVGIG (reference sequence). Trimming cost V 3 bases and J 3 bases; bases outside gene matches: 2. The CDR3 extends over 14 amino acids. For the CDR3, the DNA is TGTGCCTGGAGCTGGGACAGGGGGACAGATACGCAGTATTTT. This codes for CAWSWDRGTDTQYF. Based on the CDR3 plus reference TRBV30 and TRBJ2-3, the full variable domain is SQTIHQWPATLVQPVGSPLSLECTVEGTSNPNLYWYRQAAGRGLQLLFYSVGIGQISSEVPQNLSASRPQDRQFILSSKKLLLSDSGFYLCAWSWDRGTDTQYFGPGTRLTVL.

This CDR3 reads CASSPSRAAGGTPYEQYF. CDR3 bases: TGTGCCAGCTCACCCTCACGGGCAGCGGGGGGAACTCCCTACGAGCAGTACTTC. The chain links TRBV18 to TRBJ2-7; TRBD2 matches 9 bases. Germline V gives CDR1 KGHSH, CDR2 LQKENI. The ends lost 3 bases at V and 2 bases at J; junction bases unmatched: 14. This CDR3 has 18 amino acids.

The chain has TRBV7-8 and TRBJ2-3, with TRBD2 identical over 7 bases. There are 15 residues in the CDR3. Germline V gene lookup returns CDR1 SGHVS and CDR2 FQNEAQ. V lost 8 bases to trimming and J lost 5 bases; unmatched junction nucleotides: 13. The CDR3 protein is CASAGWRGYEDTQYF. The CDR3 DNA sequence: TGTGCCAGCGCTGGGTGGCGGGGGTATGAAGATACGCAGTATTTT.

This sequence joins TRBV6-5 and TRBJ1-4; 9 nucleotides match TRBD1. J gave up 8 bases and V 6 bases, and 7 bases lay outside the gene matches. CDR1 and CDR2 from the germline V gene are MNHEY and SVGAGI. The CDR3 totals 14 residues. The CDR3 nucleotides are TGTGCCAGCAGGTCACAGGGGGCAGGAGAAAAACTGTTTTTT. It is translated as CASRSQGAGEKLFF.

This chain connects TRBV4-1 to TRBJ1-2; D unclear. Trimming pared 1 base from V and 8 bases from J, leaving 20 bases between. Germline V gives CDR1 MGHRA, CDR2 YSYEKL. The CDR3 length is 16 residues. As DNA, the CDR3 is TGCGCCAGCAGCCAAGTGACCGGACGGAACGCGGGCGGCTACACCTTC. It yields the protein CASSQVTGRNAGGYTF.

V usage is TRBV27 and J usage is TRBJ2-7; D unresolved. V lost 2 bases, J lost 6 bases, and 11 bases lay in between. Looked up from germline, CDR1 is MNHEY and CDR2 is SMNVEV (reference sequence). There are 13 residues in the CDR3. CDR3 sequence (DNA): TGTGCCAGCAGTTTAGGAGAAAGACTCGAGCAGTACTTC. It yields the protein CASSLGERLEQYF.

The chain couples TRBV6-1 to TRBJ1-2; TRBD1 might be the D (6 bases). In germline, CDR1 is MNHNS, CDR2 SASEGT. CDR3 length: 12 amino acids. Trimming cost V 6 bases and J 4 bases, with 9 bases left between them. The CDR3 DNA reads TGTGCCAGCAGCGCAGGGGTCTATGGCTACACCTTC. Translated: CASSAGVYGYTF.

V gene TRBV5-1 combines with J gene TRBJ1-1, with 8 positions matching TRBD1. The CDR3 runs to 16 residues. Germline CDR1 SGHRS, CDR2 YFSETQ. Trimming removed 0 bases from V and 4 bases from J; junction bases left unmatched: 8. The CDR3 nucleotides read TGCGCCAGCAGCTTGGCAGGGGGCGGTTTGGGCACTGAAGCTTTCTTT. As protein: CASSLAGGGLGTEAFF.

This chain connects TRBV12-5 to TRBJ1-3; D unclear. This CDR3 contains 15 residues. Germline values: CDR1 LGHNT, CDR2 FRNRAP. V was cut by 2 bases and J by 0 bases, with 8 bases left in between. CDR3 protein: CASGLRTASGNTIYF. CDR3 bases: TGTGCTAGTGGTTTGAGGACTGCCTCTGGAAACACCATATATTTT.

The gene calls are TRBV30 and TRBJ1-1, with a possible D match to TRBD1 (5 bases). Germline loops: CDR1 GTSNPN, CDR2 SVGIG (reference sequence). Trimming left V 0 bases short and J 7 bases short, with 18 bases between. CDR3 length equals 15 residues. The CDR3 spells CAWSVFGGLGGEAFF. The CDR3 DNA follows: TGTGCCTGGAGTGTATTTGGAGGCCTCGGGGGTGAAGCTTTCTTT.